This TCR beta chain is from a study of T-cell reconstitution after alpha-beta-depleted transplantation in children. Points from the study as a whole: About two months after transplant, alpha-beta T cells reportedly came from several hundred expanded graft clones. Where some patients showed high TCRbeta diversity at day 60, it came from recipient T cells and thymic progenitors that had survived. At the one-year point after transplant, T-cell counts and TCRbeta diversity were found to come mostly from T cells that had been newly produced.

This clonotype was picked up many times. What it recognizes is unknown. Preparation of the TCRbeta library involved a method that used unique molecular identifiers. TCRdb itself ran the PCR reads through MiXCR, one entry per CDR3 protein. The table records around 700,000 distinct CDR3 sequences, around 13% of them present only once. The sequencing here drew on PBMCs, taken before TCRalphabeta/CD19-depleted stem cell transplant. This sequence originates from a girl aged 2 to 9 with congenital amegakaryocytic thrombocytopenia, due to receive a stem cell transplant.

Here the CDR3 reads CASSLGTVYNEQFF. CDR3 DNA sequence: TGCGCCAGCAGCCTAGGGACGGTTTACAATGAGCAGTTCTTC. This chain links TRBV5-1 with TRBJ2-1, with D perhaps given as TRBD1 or TRBD2 (5 bases each). This CDR3 is 14 amino acids long. From germline, CDR1 is SGHRS and CDR2 YFSETQ. Trimming removed 4 bases at V and 4 bases at J, with 12 bases between.